This T cell receptor (beta chain) comes out of a study of early T cells in non-severe SARS-CoV-2 infection. Turning to the study itself: Chains were unpaired, as sequencing was done on bulk RNA from unsorted whole blood.

Individual cDNA molecules were tagged with unique molecular identifiers. A single record per CDR3 protein comes from TCRdb applying MiXCR to the 5' RACE reads. Of 60,000 to 75,000 distinct CDR3 sequences in the sample, roughly an eighth were seen once. CDR1 is WSHSY and CDR2 is SAAADI in the germline V gene. The V and J ends lost 9 bases and 4 bases, in that order; junction bases with no gene match: 4. The CDR3 is 12 amino acids. Study findings and constraints: Matching results from VDJdb favored anti-spike CD8 responses, leaving private and CD4 specificities undetected.

This clonotype appeared many times. Its antigen is not known. Sequencing was performed on whole blood, taken at baseline. The chain links TRBV10-2 to TRBJ1-1; 8 bases align to TRBD1. The source of this sequence is an adult who was a healthcare worker with PCR-confirmed SARS-CoV-2 infection or an uninfected control (not recorded which). The CDR3, as DNA: TGCGCCAGACCAGGGGGCGGCACTGAAGCTTTCTTT. The encoded protein is CARPGGGTEAFF.